These 8 T cell receptor beta chains were sequenced from one sample in a study of T cell clones after liver transplantation. The table came from immunoSEQ multiplex PCR; TCRdb's copy has only in-frame clones and leaves some out. Of tens of thousands of clones in the sample, around 92% were seen once. This sample comprised CD4+ T cells from blood, obtained less than 27 months after liver transplant. The receptors stem from a human patient who received a liver transplant. The graft donor may have contributed some T cells.

This clone was detected once. J is TRBJ1-1 and V is TRBV5-1; 7 bases map to TRBD1. CDR1 is SGHRS, CDR2 YFSETQ, per germline. V shed 0 bases, J shed 4 bases, and the junction held 3 bases outside the gene matches. The CDR3 is made up of 14 amino acids. DNA of the CDR3: TGCGCCAGCAGCTTGGTTGGGGACAGCACTGAAGCTTTCTTT. This encodes CASSLVGDSTEAFF.

This clone came up once. This chain connects TRBV7-3 to TRBJ2-1; no reliable D call. Germline values: CDR1 SGHTA, CDR2 FQGTGA. This CDR3 contains 15 residues. The ends were cut back, 5 bases at V and 0 bases at J, with 11 bases in the middle. The CDR3 spells CASSQLGYSYNEQFF. DNA for the CDR3: TGTGCCAGCAGCCAGTTAGGCTACTCCTACAATGAGCAGTTCTTC.

This chain uses TRBV29-1 with TRBJ1-2; no reliable D call. Germline V CDR1 and CDR2: SQVTM, ANQGSEA. CDR3 size: 16 residues. Trimming cost V 2 bases and J 2 bases, with 18 bases left between them. This CDR3 reads CSVESPPTVSNYGYTF. The CDR3 bases are TGCAGCGTTGAATCCCCTCCAACTGTTTCAAACTATGGCTACACCTTC.

The chain recombines TRBV5-1 with TRBJ2-5; TRBD2 might be the D (5 bases). The CDR3 totals 14 residues. Germline CDR1 is SGHRS and CDR2 is YFSETQ. The V gene lost 0 bases and the J gene lost 6 bases, with 12 bases spanning the gap. CDR3 sequence: CASSLDRLGKTQYF. As DNA, the CDR3 is TGCGCCAGCAGCTTGGACAGACTCGGGAAGACCCAGTACTTC.

This chain joins TRBV10-3 and TRBJ1-3; tentatively, D is TRBD1 (5 bases). Looked up from germline, CDR1 is ENHRY and CDR2 is SYGVKD. Trimming pared 4 bases from V and 2 bases from J, leaving 9 bases between. The CDR3 sequence is 14 residues long. The CDR3 loop is CAISVGVTGNTIYF. In DNA form, the CDR3 reads TGTGCCATCAGTGTAGGGGTGACTGGAAACACCATATATTTT.

V is TRBV29-1 and J is TRBJ2-7; weak D call: TRBD1 (5 bases). V was clipped by 1 base and J by 7 bases, with 14 bases between them. Germline CDR1 SQVTM, CDR2 ANQGSEA. The CDR3 loop spans 13 amino acids. The CDR3 nucleotides are TGCAGCGTTGAAGGGGGCGCATCTAGGGAGCAGTACTTC. As protein: CSVEGGASREQYF.

This clone occurred once. The J gene is TRBJ2-3, the V gene TRBV19; 13 bases align to TRBD2. The length of the CDR3 is 15 residues. V shed 5 bases, J shed 6 bases, and the junction held 5 bases outside the gene matches. CDR1 and CDR2 from the germline V gene are LNHDA and SQIVND (reference sequence). As DNA, the CDR3 is TGTGCCAGTAGTCGGACTAGCGGGAGATTTGATACGCAGTATTTT. It encodes CASSRTSGRFDTQYF.

The chain recombines TRBV5-1 with TRBJ2-7; D gene unclear. Between the trimmed V and J ends, which lost 4 bases and 6 bases, there was a span of 8 bases. The CDR3 is 11 amino acids. Germline lookup yields CDR1 SGHRS and CDR2 YFSETQ. CDR3 loop: CASSTGSEQYF. Written as DNA, the CDR3 is TGCGCCAGCAGCACGGGCAGCGAGCAGTACTTC.